The source of this T cell receptor (beta chain) is a study of long-term antiretroviral therapy in people with HIV. Study-level points and caveats: Controls showed broader CDR3 length ranges than did the HIV repertoires.

The CDR3 runs 14 residues. After removal of 3 bases from V and 6 bases from J, the junction contained 6 bases not matched to a gene. Per germline, CDR1 LNHNV and CDR2 YYDKDF (reference sequence). For this clone: Its antigen is as yet unknown.

Treatment locations for all participants with HIV were in the United States. Samples were assayed with immunoSEQ v3.0 at survey level. The table came from immunoSEQ multiplex PCR; TCRdb's copy has only in-frame clones and leaves some out. This sample has 20,000 or so clones, with less than 85% found just once. The material sequenced was unsorted PBMCs, taken 0.9 years after starting antiretroviral therapy. The receptor was isolated from a man aged 18-30 years with HIV. This chain connects TRBV15 to TRBJ2-3; 7 nucleotides align to TRBD2. CDR3: CATSRVVGGDTQYF. In nucleotides, the CDR3 is TGTGCCACCAGCAGGGTGGTGGGGGGGGATACGCAGTATTTT.